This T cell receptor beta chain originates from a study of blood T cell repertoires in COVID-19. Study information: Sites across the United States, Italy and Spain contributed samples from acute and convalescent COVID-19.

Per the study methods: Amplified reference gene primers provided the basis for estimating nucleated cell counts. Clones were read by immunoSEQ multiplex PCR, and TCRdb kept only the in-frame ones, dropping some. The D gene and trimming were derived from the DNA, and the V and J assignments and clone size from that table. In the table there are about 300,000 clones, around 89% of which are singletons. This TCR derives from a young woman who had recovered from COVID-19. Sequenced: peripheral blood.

CDR3 residues: CASSPQGYGYTF. The CDR3, as DNA: TGTGCCAGCAGTCCCCAGGGATATGGCTACACCTTC. The V gene is TRBV6-5, the J gene TRBJ1-2; weak D call: TRBD1 (5 bases). V was trimmed by 5 bases and J by 5 bases, leaving 9 bases between them. Germline CDR1 is MNHEY and CDR2 is SVGAGI. There are 12 residues in the CDR3.